A selection of T cell receptor beta chains follows, all from one sample in a study of cytomegalovirus exposure and HLA in healthy donors. The table came from immunoSEQ multiplex PCR; TCRdb's copy has only in-frame clones and leaves some out. The sample shows 150,000 to 180,000 clones, about 88% of them seen only once. Sequenced: PBMCs. The receptors come from a man aged 18 to 30 in good health and CMV-seropositive. Both conserved end residues are part of each CDR3. A D gene is named only where the DNA matches it firmly. Size is stated for part of the rows, as once, few or many counts, or as a class when the clone is expanded.

TRBJ2-7 | . | TRBV7-9 | . | TGTGCCAGCAGCCTCCTCCACAGGGACGAGCAGTACTTC | CASSLLHRDEQYF
TRBJ2-7 | . | TRBV7-9 | . | TGTGCCAGCAGCCCGCGGGGCACGGCCGAGCAGTACTTC | CASSPRGTAEQYF
TRBJ1-2 | . | TRBV5-1 | . | TGCGCCAGCAGGGGAAACAGCGGATATGGCTACACCTTC | CASRGNSGYGYTF
TRBJ1-1 | . | TRBV4-3 | . | TGCGCCAGCAGCCAAGGACGACAGAACACTGAAGCTTTCTTT | CASSQGRQNTEAFF
TRBJ2-2 | . | TRBV18 | TRBD1 | TGTGCCAGCTCACCCCGGGACAGGGGACCGCCGACGAACACCGGGGAGCTGTTTTTT | CASSPRDRGPPTNTGELFF
TRBJ1-1 | . | TRBV27 | . | TGTGCCAGCAGTTTACGAGGGAACACTGAAGCTTTCTTT | CASSLRGNTEAFF
TRBJ1-5 | . | TRBV11-2 | . | TGTGCCAGCAGCGCCGGGACACTGAACAGTCAGCCCCAGCATTTT | CASSAGTLNSQPQHF
TRBJ2-5 | . | TRBV7-2 | . | TGTGCCAGCTCCGGGACTCCCGACCAAGAGACCCAGTACTTC | CASSGTPDQETQYF
TRBJ2-2 | . | TRBV5-4 | . | TGTGCCAGCAGCTTTCAACAGAGCACCGGGGAGCTGTTTTTT | CASSFQQSTGELFF
TRBJ1-6 | . | TRBV27 | . | TGTGCCAGCAGTTACGGGGGGTCCAATAATTCACCCCTCCACTTT | CASSYGGSNNSPLHF
TRBJ2-7 | few | TRBV18 | TRBD1 | TGTGCCAGCTCACTCGCGACAGGGCCGGACTACGAGCAGTACTTC | CASSLATGPDYEQYF
TRBJ1-1 | few | TRBV19 | . | TGTGCCAGTAGGGAGACAGAGAACACTGAAGCTTTCTTT | CASRETENTEAFF
TRBJ2-4 | . | TRBV7-3 | . | TGTGCCAGCAGCTTAACGGCAGGGGCCAAAAACATTCAGTACTTC | CASSLTAGAKNIQYF
TRBJ1-2 | . | TRBV7-9 | TRBD1 | TGTGCCAGCAGCTCTCTCCGGGACAGGGGAGACTATGGCTACACCTTC | CASSSLRDRGDYGYTF
TRBJ2-1 | . | TRBV5-6 | TRBD2 | TGTGCCAGCAGCTTGGGCGGGGGGATCAATGAGCAGTTCTTC | CASSLGGGINEQFF
TRBJ2-7 | . | TRBV18 | TRBD2 | TGTGCCAGCTCACCAGGAGCGGGAGTGGGTGAGCAGTACTTC | CASSPGAGVGEQYF
TRBJ2-7 | . | TRBV5-6 | . | TGTGCCAGCAGCTTGTTAGGCAGGGTATACGAGCAGTACTTC | CASSLLGRVYEQYF
TRBJ2-1 | . | TRBV9 | TRBD2 | TGTGCCAGCAGCACATGGACTAGCGGGGGCAATGAGCAGTTCTTC | CASSTWTSGGNEQFF
TRBJ1-1 | . | TRBV5-1 | . | TGCGCCAGCAGCTTGGGGCAGGACACTGAAGCTTTCTTT | CASSLGQDTEAFF
TRBJ1-5 | . | TRBV5-5 | TRBD1 | TGTGCCAGCAGCTTAACAGGGGACAATCAGCCCCAGCATTTT | CASSLTGDNQPQHF
TRBJ1-1 | once | TRBV28 | TRBD1 | TGTGCCAGCAGGGGACAGTTGAACACTGAAGCTTTCTTT | CASRGQLNTEAFF
TRBJ1-5 | many | TRBV21-1 | . | TGTGCCAGTAGGGGAGGGAGTCAGCCCCAGCATTTT | CASRGGSQPQHF
TRBJ2-7 | . | TRBV13 | TRBD1 | TGTGCCAGCAGTCGGAAATCCGGGACAGCCTTTACCTACGAGCAGTACTTC | CASSRKSGTAFTYEQYF
TRBJ1-6 | . | TRBV2 | . | TGTGCCAGCAGGGAGCAAGCCTATAATTCACCCCTCCACTTT | CASREQAYNSPLHF
TRBJ1-6 | once | TRBV4-3 | TRBD1 | TGCGCCAGCAGCCAAGAGTCGCGACAGGGTAATTCACCCCTCCACTTT | CASSQESRQGNSPLHF
TRBJ2-1 | once | TRBV19 | . | TGTGCCAGTAGTCCCGGACAGATCTACAATGAGCAGTTCTTC | CASSPGQIYNEQFF
TRBJ2-5 | . | TRBV4-3 | TRBD2 | TGCGCCAGCAGCCAAGTAGGACTAGCGGCCCAAGAGACCCAGTACTTC | CASSQVGLAAQETQYF
TRBJ1-1 | . | TRBV7-2 | . | TGTGCCAGCAGCTCAGAGGGTCGCACTGAAGCTTTCTTT | CASSSEGRTEAFF
TRBJ2-2 | . | TRBV5-1 | TRBD2 | TGCGCCAGCGCTAGCGGGGGGGCTGACGGGGAGCTGTTTTTT | CASASGGADGELFF
TRBJ1-5 | . | TRBV7-9 | TRBD1 | TGTGCCAGCAGCTTAGAGGGGGACAGGGGTTCGCAGCCCCAGCATTTT | CASSLEGDRGSQPQHF
TRBJ2-1 | . | TRBV6-5 | TRBD2 | TGTGCCAGCAGTAAAGGGACTAGCGGTGGTGAGCAGTTCTTC | CASSKGTSGGEQFF
TRBJ2-1 | . | TRBV29-1 | TRBD1 | TGCAGCGCCCGGGCGGCAGGGGGAAATGAGCAGTTCTTC | CSARAAGGNEQFF
TRBJ1-5 | . | TRBV7-6 | TRBD1 | TGTGCCAGCAGCCATTCGCCCCCAGGGGGCCCTTTGACCCAGCATTTT | CASSHSPPGGPLTQHF
TRBJ1-4 | once | TRBV7-9 | TRBD1 | TGTGCCAGCAGCCCGACAGGGGGTAATGAAAAACTGTTTTTT | CASSPTGGNEKLFF
TRBJ2-1 | few | TRBV6-4 | TRBD1 | TGTGCCAGCAGTCCCGGGACAGGGGGTCACAATGAGCAGTTCTTC | CASSPGTGGHNEQFF
TRBJ1-3 | . | TRBV30 | TRBD1 | TGTGCCTGGAGTGGACAGGGGAGCACCATATATTTT | CAWSGQGSTIYF
TRBJ2-1 | once | TRBV2 | TRBD2 | TGTGCCAGCAGTGAAGAAGGTAGCGGGATCTACAATGAGCAGTTCTTC | CASSEEGSGIYNEQFF
TRBJ1-1 | . | TRBV18 | . | TGTGCCAGCTCACCATTCCTAGGACAGGAAGCTTTCTTT | CASSPFLGQEAFF
TRBJ1-2 | . | TRBV4-3 | . | TGCGCCAGCAGCCAAGATGGAAGGGGCCGTGGCTACACCTTC | CASSQDGRGRGYTF
TRBJ2-1 | . | TRBV7-9 | . | TGTGCCAGCAGCTCCCTGGACATCAGCTCCTACAATGAGCAGTTCTTC | CASSSLDISSYNEQFF
TRBJ2-7 | . | TRBV4-1 | TRBD1 | TGCGCCAGCAGTCAGCCAGGGGGTCAAGGGGAGCAGTACTTC | CASSQPGGQGEQYF
TRBJ2-2 | . | TRBV9 | TRBD2 | TGTGCCAGCACTACGGCGGGAGGAGGTCCCGGGGAGCTGTTTTTT | CASTTAGGGPGELFF
TRBJ2-3 | once | TRBV4-1 | TRBD2 | TGCGCCAGCAGCCAGCCCCTAGCGGAGCGGGGAGATACGCAGTATTTT | CASSQPLAERGDTQYF
TRBJ1-2 | once | TRBV5-4 | TRBD1 | TGTGCCAGCAGCTCGGGACAGGGGGCTAATGGCTACACCTTC | CASSSGQGANGYTF
TRBJ2-3 | . | TRBV18 | . | TGTGCCAGCTCACCACGACAGGGAGGAACAGATACGCAGTATTTT | CASSPRQGGTDTQYF
TRBJ2-3 | . | TRBV19 | . | TGTGCCAGTAGTATAGGTGCGGCAGATACGCAGTATTTT | CASSIGAADTQYF